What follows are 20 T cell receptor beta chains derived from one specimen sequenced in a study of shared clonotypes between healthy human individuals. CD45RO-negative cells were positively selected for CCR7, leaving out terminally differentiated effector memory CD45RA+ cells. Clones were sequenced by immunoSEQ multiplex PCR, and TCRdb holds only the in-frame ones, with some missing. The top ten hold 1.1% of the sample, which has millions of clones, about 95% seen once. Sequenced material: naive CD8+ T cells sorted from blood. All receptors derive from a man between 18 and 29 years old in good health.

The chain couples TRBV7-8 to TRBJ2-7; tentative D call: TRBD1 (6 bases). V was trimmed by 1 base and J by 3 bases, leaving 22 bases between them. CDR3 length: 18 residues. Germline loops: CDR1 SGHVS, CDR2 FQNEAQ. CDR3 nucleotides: TGTGCCAGCAGCTTAGTATCGATAGGACGAGGGGGTGGCTACGAGCAGTACTTC. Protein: CASSLVSIGRGGGYEQYF.

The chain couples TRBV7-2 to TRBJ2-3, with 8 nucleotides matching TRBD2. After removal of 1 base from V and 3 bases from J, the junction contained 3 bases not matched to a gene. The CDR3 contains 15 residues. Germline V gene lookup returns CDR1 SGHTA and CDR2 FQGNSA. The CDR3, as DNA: TGTGCCAGCAGCTTAGGCGGGGGGCCTACAGATACGCAGTATTTT. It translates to CASSLGGGPTDTQYF.

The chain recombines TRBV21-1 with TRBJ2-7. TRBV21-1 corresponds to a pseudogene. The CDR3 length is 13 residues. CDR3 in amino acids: CASGGRSSYEQYF. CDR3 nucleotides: TGTGCCAGCGGGGGACGGAGCTCCTACGAGCAGTACTTC.

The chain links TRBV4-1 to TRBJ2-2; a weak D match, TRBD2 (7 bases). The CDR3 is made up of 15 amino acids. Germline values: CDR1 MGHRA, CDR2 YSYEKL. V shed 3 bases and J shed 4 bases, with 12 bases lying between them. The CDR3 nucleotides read TGCGCCAGCAGCCAGGTGGGGGGGCGCACCGGGGAGCTGTTTTTT. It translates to CASSQVGGRTGELFF.

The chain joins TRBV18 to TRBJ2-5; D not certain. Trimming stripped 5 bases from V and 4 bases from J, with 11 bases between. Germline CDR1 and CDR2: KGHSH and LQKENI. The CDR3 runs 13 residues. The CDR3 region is CASSDESAETQYF. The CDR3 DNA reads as TGTGCCAGCTCAGATGAGTCTGCAGAGACCCAGTACTTC.

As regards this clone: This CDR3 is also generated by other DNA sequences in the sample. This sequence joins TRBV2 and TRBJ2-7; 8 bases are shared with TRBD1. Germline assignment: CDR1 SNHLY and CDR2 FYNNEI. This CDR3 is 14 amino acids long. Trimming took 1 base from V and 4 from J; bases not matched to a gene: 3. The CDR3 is CASSEGQGAYEQYF. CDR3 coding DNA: TGTGCCAGCAGTGAAGGGCAGGGGGCGTACGAGCAGTACTTC.

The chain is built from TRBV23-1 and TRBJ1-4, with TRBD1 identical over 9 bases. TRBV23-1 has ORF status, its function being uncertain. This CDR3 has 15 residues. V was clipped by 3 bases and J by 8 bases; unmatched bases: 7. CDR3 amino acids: CASSQRGQGVEKLFF. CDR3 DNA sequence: TGCGCCAGCAGTCAGAGGGGACAGGGAGTGGAAAAACTGTTTTTT.

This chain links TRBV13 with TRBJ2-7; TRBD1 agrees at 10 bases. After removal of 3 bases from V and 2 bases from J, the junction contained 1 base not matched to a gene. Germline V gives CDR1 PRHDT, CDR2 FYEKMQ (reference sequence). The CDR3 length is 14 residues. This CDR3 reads CASSLTGGTYEQYF. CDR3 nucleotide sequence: TGTGCCAGCAGCTTGACAGGGGGCACCTACGAGCAGTACTTC.

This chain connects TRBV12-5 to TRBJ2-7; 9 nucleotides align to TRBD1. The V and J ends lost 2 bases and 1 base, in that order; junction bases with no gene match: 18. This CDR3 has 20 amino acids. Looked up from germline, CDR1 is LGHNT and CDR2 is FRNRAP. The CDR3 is CASGLPTRWTGAMTSYEQYF. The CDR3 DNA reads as TGTGCTAGTGGTTTGCCCACCAGATGGACAGGGGCGATGACGTCCTACGAGCAGTACTTC.

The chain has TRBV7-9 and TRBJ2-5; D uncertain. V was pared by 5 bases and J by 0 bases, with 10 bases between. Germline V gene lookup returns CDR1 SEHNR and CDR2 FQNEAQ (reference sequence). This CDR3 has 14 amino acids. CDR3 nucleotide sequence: TGTGCCAGCAGCCCCGAATCCCACCAAGAGACCCAGTACTTC. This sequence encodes CASSPESHQETQYF.

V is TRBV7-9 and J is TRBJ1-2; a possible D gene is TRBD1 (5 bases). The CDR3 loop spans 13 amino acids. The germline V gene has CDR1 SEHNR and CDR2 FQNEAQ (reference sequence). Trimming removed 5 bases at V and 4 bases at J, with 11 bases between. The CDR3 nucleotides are TGTGCCAGCAGCCAGGGCTCTACCTATGGCTACACCTTC. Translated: CASSQGSTYGYTF.

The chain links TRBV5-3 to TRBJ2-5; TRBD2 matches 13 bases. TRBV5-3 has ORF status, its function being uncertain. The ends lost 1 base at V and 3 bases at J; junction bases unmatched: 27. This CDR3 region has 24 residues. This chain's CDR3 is CARSLNETGRLAGGLRPLKETQYF. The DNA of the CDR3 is TGTGCCAGAAGCTTGAACGAGACAGGGAGACTAGCGGGGGGTCTTAGGCCCCTCAAAGAGACCCAGTACTTC.

DNA of the CDR3: TGTGCCAGCAGCTTAGGCCCACAGGGCGGGGTGGCAGAGACCCAGTACTTC. Translating it yields CASSLGPQGGVAETQYF. This chain connects TRBV7-2 to TRBJ2-5, with D possibly called TRBD1 or TRBD2 (6 bases each). V lost 1 base and J lost 4, with 19 bases in between. The CDR3 sequence is 17 residues long. The germline CDR1 and CDR2 sequences are SGHTA and FQGNSA.

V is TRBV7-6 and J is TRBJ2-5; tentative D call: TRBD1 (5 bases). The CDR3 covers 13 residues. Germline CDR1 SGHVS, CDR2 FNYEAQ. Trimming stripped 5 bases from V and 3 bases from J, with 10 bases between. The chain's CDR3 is CASSRGFEETQYF. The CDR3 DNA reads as TGTGCCAGCAGCAGGGGTTTTGAAGAGACCCAGTACTTC.

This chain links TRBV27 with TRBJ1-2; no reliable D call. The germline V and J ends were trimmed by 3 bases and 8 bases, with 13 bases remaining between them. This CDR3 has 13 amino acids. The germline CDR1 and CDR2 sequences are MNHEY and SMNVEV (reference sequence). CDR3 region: CASSFQDLSGYTF. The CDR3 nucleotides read TGTGCCAGCAGTTTCCAGGACTTGAGCGGCTACACCTTC.

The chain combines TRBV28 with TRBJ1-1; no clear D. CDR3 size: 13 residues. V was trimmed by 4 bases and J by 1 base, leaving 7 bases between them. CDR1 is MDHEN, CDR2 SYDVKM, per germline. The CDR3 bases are TGTGCCAGCAGTTCTAGGTGGAACACTGAAGCTTTCTTT. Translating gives CASSSRWNTEAFF. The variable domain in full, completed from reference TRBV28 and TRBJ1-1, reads DVKVTQSSRYLVKRTGEKVFLECVQDMDHENMFWYRQDPGLGLRLIYFSYDVKMKEKGDIPEGYSVSREKKERFSLILESASTNQTSMYLCASSSRWNTEAFFGQGTRLTVV.

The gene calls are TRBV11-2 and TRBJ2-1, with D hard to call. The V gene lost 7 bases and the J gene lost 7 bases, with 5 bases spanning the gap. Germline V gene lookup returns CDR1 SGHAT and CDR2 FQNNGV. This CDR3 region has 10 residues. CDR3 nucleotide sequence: TGTGCCAGCACCCGGAATGAGCAGTTCTTC. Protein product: CASTRNEQFF. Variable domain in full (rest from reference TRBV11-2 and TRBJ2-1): EAGVAQSPRYKIIEKRQSVAFWCNPISGHATLYWYQQILGQGPKLLIQFQNNGVVDDSQLPKDRFSAERLKGVDSTLKIQPAKLEDSAVYLCASTRNEQFFGPGTRLTVL.

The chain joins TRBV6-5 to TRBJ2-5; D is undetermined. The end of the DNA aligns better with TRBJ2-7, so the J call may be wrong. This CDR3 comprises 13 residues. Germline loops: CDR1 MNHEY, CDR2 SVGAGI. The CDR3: CASSYGVSYEQYF. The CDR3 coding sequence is TGTGCCAGCAGTTACGGGGTCTCCTACGAGCAGTACTTC.

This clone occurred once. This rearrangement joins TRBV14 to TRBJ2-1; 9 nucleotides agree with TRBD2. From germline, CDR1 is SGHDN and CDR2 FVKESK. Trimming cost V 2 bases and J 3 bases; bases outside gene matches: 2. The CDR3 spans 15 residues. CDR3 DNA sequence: TGTGCCAGCAGCCAATTGACTAGCGGCTACAATGAGCAGTTCTTC. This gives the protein CASSQLTSGYNEQFF.

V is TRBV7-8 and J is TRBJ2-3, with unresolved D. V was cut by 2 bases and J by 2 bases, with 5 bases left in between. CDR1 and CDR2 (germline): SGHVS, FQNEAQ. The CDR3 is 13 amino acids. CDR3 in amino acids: CASSLLLTDTQYF. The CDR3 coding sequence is TGTGCCAGCAGCTTACTTCTCACAGATACGCAGTATTTT.